The 25 T cell receptor beta chains given below trace back to one sample, sequenced in a study of blood T cell repertoires in COVID-19. Using immunoSEQ multiplex PCR, the repertoire was profiled, and TCRdb retains in-frame clones only, with some absent. This table has under 500,000 clones, 85% to 90% appearing once. Sequencing input: PBMCs or T cells enriched from blood (not recorded which). Receptors originate from a man between 25 and 39 years old who had recovered from COVID-19.

The chain recombines TRBV18 with TRBJ2-5, with D tentatively TRBD2 (6 bases). This CDR3 spans 14 amino acids. CDR1 and CDR2 (germline): KGHSH, LQKENI. The V and J ends lost 3 bases and 5 bases respectively, with 13 bases between them. The CDR3 nucleotides are TGTGCCAGCTCACCCCGGGAGATTTACGAGACCCAGTACTTC. It encodes CASSPREIYETQYF.

This chain links TRBV2 with TRBJ2-5, with D possibly TRBD2 on 5 matching bases. CDR1 SNHLY and CDR2 FYNNEI come from the germline V gene. The CDR3 loop spans 15 amino acids. V was clipped by 1 base and J by 1 base, with 10 bases between them. This chain's CDR3 is CASSEVAAGQETQYF. CDR3 sequence (DNA): TGTGCCAGCAGTGAAGTGGCGGCGGGCCAAGAGACCCAGTACTTC.

V and J are TRBV6-2 or TRBV6-3 and TRBJ2-2, with D perhaps TRBD2 (6 bases). Germline lookup yields CDR1 MNHEY and CDR2 SVGEGT. The CDR3 contains 17 residues. The V end lost 5 bases, the J end lost 1 base, and 17 bases lay between the germline ends. In DNA form, the CDR3 reads TGTGCCAGCAGTCCCCGGGCTTCGCGGGAGAACACCGGGGAGCTGTTTTTT. This sequence encodes CASSPRASRENTGELFF.

The V gene is TRBV12-3 or TRBV12-4, the J gene TRBJ2-7; D possibly corresponds to TRBD2 (5 bases). The CDR3 runs 13 residues. Trimming stripped 6 bases from V and 0 bases from J, with 9 bases between. CDR3 loop: CASRPRDSYEQYF. CDR3 DNA sequence: TGTGCCAGCAGACCCCGGGACTCCTACGAGCAGTACTTC.

To note about this clone: The sample contains more than one DNA sequence encoding this CDR3. The rearrangement links TRBV3-1 (or the pseudogene TRBV3-2) to TRBJ1-1, with TRBD1 as a possible D gene (5 bases). The germline V gene encodes CDR1 LGHDT and CDR2 YNNKEL (reference sequence). V was clipped by 1 base and J by 5 bases, with 8 bases between them. CDR3 length: 13 amino acids. This CDR3 is CASSQAGGTEAFF. CDR3 DNA sequence: TGTGCCAGCAGCCAAGCCGGGGGTACTGAAGCTTTCTTT.

The rearrangement joins TRBV9 to TRBJ2-5, with 8 bases aligning to TRBD1. This CDR3 comprises 16 residues. Germline V gene data show CDR1 as SGDLS and CDR2 as YYNGEE. With 4 bases clipped from V and 9 bases from J, the junction kept 17 bases outside the gene matches. CDR3 sequence reads: CASSYSQRQGLRAQYF. DNA of the CDR3: TGTGCCAGCAGCTATAGTCAGAGACAGGGGCTAAGGGCCCAGTACTTC.

The rearrangement uses TRBV28 and TRBJ2-1; TRBD2 aligns across 11 bases. After removal of 3 bases from V and 5 bases from J, the junction contained 6 bases not matched to a gene. The CDR3 spans 16 residues. CDR1 is MDHEN and CDR2 is SYDVKM in the germline V gene. Written as DNA, the CDR3 is TGTGCCAGCAGTTTGGTAGGGACTAGCGGAGACAATGAGCAGTTCTTC. It is translated as CASSLVGTSGDNEQFF.

This chain connects TRBV2 to TRBJ2-1; 9 bases are shared with TRBD2. Germline CDR1 and CDR2: SNHLY and FYNNEI. The V gene end was trimmed by 6 bases and the J gene end by 6 bases; junction bases not matched to a gene: 12. CDR3 length: 16 amino acids. The CDR3 coding sequence is TGTGCCAGCAGCCAAAGTGGACTAGCGTTAGCCAATGAGCAGTTCTTC. Protein sequence: CASSQSGLALANEQFF.

The chain uses TRBV5-1 and TRBJ2-5, with TRBD2 as a possible D gene (5 bases). The CDR3 consists of 15 residues. V shed 0 bases and J shed 10 bases, with 19 bases lying between them. The V gene's germline CDR1 is SGHRS and CDR2 YFSETQ. This CDR3 is CASSLDSRTGGGQYF. The DNA of the CDR3 is TGCGCCAGCAGCTTGGACTCACGTACGGGCGGAGGCCAGTACTTC.

The chain combines TRBV19 with TRBJ2-1; perhaps TRBD1 as D (6 bases). The V gene's germline CDR1 is LNHDA and CDR2 SQIVND (reference sequence). The CDR3 runs 15 residues. With 10 bases removed from V and 1 base from J, the gap between germline ends came to 17 bases. CDR3 sequence (DNA): TGTGCCACTACCCTGTTAGGGGGTTCCTACAATGAGCAGTTCTTC. It yields the protein CATTLLGGSYNEQFF.

With regard to this clone: The same CDR3 also results from other DNA sequences found in this sample. The chain carries TRBV9 and TRBJ2-1, with 11 bases lining up with TRBD2. The CDR3 loop spans 15 amino acids. V lost 4 bases, J lost 0 bases, and 0 bases stayed unmatched. Germline CDR1 is SGDLS and CDR2 is YYNGEE. CDR3 sequence: CASSTSGSSYNEQFF. DNA for the CDR3: TGTGCCAGCAGCACTAGCGGGAGCTCCTACAATGAGCAGTTCTTC.

The chain joins TRBV3-1 (or the pseudogene TRBV3-2) to TRBJ1-2, with D possibly matching TRBD1 (6 bases). V was clipped by 6 bases and J by 4 bases, with 15 bases between them. CDR3 length equals 14 residues. CDR1 and CDR2 (germline): LGHDT, YNNKEL (reference sequence). CDR3 loop: CASSSDRSAYGYTF. CDR3 nucleotide sequence: TGTGCCAGCAGTTCGGACAGATCTGCCTATGGCTACACCTTC.

The chain recombines TRBV5-4 with TRBJ1-1; TRBD1 is a possible D gene (5 bases). V was shortened by 4 bases and J by 3 bases, with 7 bases between the two germline ends. CDR1 SGHNT and CDR2 YYREEE come from the germline V gene (reference sequence). This CDR3 is 12 amino acids long. This CDR3 reads CASSTTDTEAFF. For the CDR3, the DNA is TGTGCCAGCAGCACGACAGACACTGAAGCTTTCTTT.

This clone occurred once. The V gene is TRBV15, the J gene TRBJ2-7; 8 bases line up with TRBD1. This CDR3 is built from 15 residues. Germline trimming cut 0 bases from V and 4 bases from J; bases unmatched to any gene: 5. The germline CDR1 and CDR2 sequences are LNHNV and YYDKDF (reference sequence). The CDR3, as DNA: TGTGCCACCAGCAGAGATAATGGACAGGGATACGAGCAGTACTTC. It yields the protein CATSRDNGQGYEQYF.

CDR3: CASSSGLAGAYNEQFF. In DNA, the CDR3 is TGTGCCAGCAGCAGCGGACTAGCGGGGGCTTACAATGAGCAGTTCTTC. This chain joins TRBV5-6 and TRBJ2-1, with TRBD2 identical over 13 bases. The CDR3 is 16 residues long. Germline V gives CDR1 SGHDT, CDR2 YYEEEE. V gave up 4 bases and J gave up 4 bases; unmatched junction bases: 5.

The chain recombines TRBV28 with TRBJ1-4, with 7 positions matching TRBD1. The CDR3 length is 16 residues. Germline CDR1 reads MDHEN; CDR2 reads SYDVKM. V shed 7 bases, J shed 0 bases, and the junction held 8 bases outside the gene matches. The CDR3 DNA is TGTGCCAGCACACAAGGGGGCGCGCCAACTAATGAAAAACTGTTTTTT. Translating gives CASTQGGAPTNEKLFF.

This clone was counted a few times. V gene TRBV6-2 or TRBV6-3 combines with J gene TRBJ2-1; TRBD2 is a possible D gene (6 bases). The CDR3 consists of 12 residues. In germline, CDR1 is MNHEY, CDR2 SVGEGT. The germline V and J ends were trimmed by 1 base and 10 bases, with 8 bases remaining between them. The CDR3 spells CASSYWDWEQFF. Written as DNA, the CDR3 is TGTGCCAGCAGTTACTGGGACTGGGAGCAGTTCTTC.

The chain has TRBV11-2 and TRBJ2-7; possible D gene TRBD2, 6 bases. Trimming removed 5 bases at V and 9 bases at J, with 14 bases between. From germline, CDR1 is SGHAT and CDR2 FQNNGV. This CDR3 has 12 amino acids. CDR3 DNA: TGTGCCAGCAGCCCAAACGTGGGGGGGCAGTACTTC. Protein product: CASSPNVGGQYF.

The chain couples TRBV15 to TRBJ1-4, with 10 bases identical to TRBD1. V lost 3 bases to trimming and J lost 6 bases; unmatched junction nucleotides: 4. Germline CDR1 is LNHNV and CDR2 is YYDKDF (reference sequence). The length of the CDR3 is 15 residues. The DNA for the CDR3 is TGTGCCACCAGCAGCCGGGACAGGGGTTATGAAAAACTGTTTTTT. Protein sequence: CATSSRDRGYEKLFF.

The chain uses TRBV4-1 and TRBJ2-5, with 10 bases matching TRBD2. CDR1 is MGHRA, CDR2 YSYEKL, per germline. The CDR3 covers 20 residues. The J segment lost 5 bases and the V segment lost 0 bases, leaving 18 bases of the junction unmatched. The CDR3 nucleotides read TGCGCCAGCAGCCAAGATACGAGCGGGAGGGCCCGGGGGCTAAAGGAGACCCAGTACTTC. Protein product: CASSQDTSGRARGLKETQYF.

This clone was seen more than once but under ten times. The CDR3 bases are TGTGCCAGCAGCTTGGTGGACAGGCGGAACACCGGGGAGCTGTTTTTT. Its protein is CASSLVDRRNTGELFF. The chain recombines TRBV5-6 with TRBJ2-2; 7 nucleotides match TRBD1. The CDR3 spans 16 residues. CDR1 SGHDT and CDR2 YYEEEE come from the germline V gene. Trimming at V came to 0 bases and at J to 1 base, leaving 3 bases not matched to a gene.

This clone has a single count. The DNA of the CDR3 is TGTGCCAGCAGCCAAAAACTATTTCCAGAGACCCAGTACTTC. This gives the protein CASSQKLFPETQYF. This chain connects TRBV3-1 (or the pseudogene TRBV3-2) to TRBJ2-5; unclear D gene. CDR1 is LGHDT, CDR2 YNNKEL, per germline (reference sequence). V lost 2 bases and J 4 bases, leaving 11 bases between the germline ends. The CDR3 totals 14 residues.

The J gene is TRBJ2-1, the V gene TRBV5-1; TRBD2 matches at 14 bases. CDR3 length equals 15 residues. The germline CDR1 and CDR2 sequences are SGHRS and YFSETQ. J was trimmed by 6 bases and V by 4 bases; bases with no gene match: 3. CDR3 nucleotides: TGCGCCAGCAGCCAGGGACTAGCGGGAGTCAATGAGCAGTTCTTC. As protein: CASSQGLAGVNEQFF.

The J gene is TRBJ2-3, the V gene TRBV28; tentatively, D is TRBD2 (6 bases). The germline V gene has CDR1 MDHEN and CDR2 SYDVKM. Trimming left V 6 bases short and J 0 bases short, with 16 bases between. CDR3 length: 16 residues. In DNA, the CDR3 is TGTGCCAGCAGACCCGCTGCGGGGTCTAGCACAGATACGCAGTATTTT. This encodes CASRPAAGSSTDTQYF.

The rearrangement joins TRBV4-2 to TRBJ2-3, with 12 bases that match TRBD2. Germline V lookup: CDR1 LGHNA, CDR2 YNFKEQ. J gave up 2 bases and V 2 bases, and 5 bases lay outside the gene matches. The CDR3 consists of 17 residues. The CDR3 spells CASSQSSGRAFTDTQYF. The DNA for the CDR3 is TGTGCCAGCAGCCAATCTAGCGGGAGGGCCTTCACAGATACGCAGTATTTT.